These 29 T cell receptor beta chains share one sample of origin, sequenced in a study of radiotherapy plus CTLA-4 blockade in lung cancer. The data were produced by immunoSEQ multiplex PCR, yet TCRdb's version contains in-frame clones alone and is incomplete. The repertoire holds some 87,000 clones, around 81% seen once, with 13% to 15% in the top ten. Sequencing used peripheral blood, obtained from a patient treated with radiotherapy plus ipilimumab. These receptors originate from a human donor with non-small cell lung cancer that progressed on radiotherapy plus ipilimumab.

The V call is TRBV7-2, the J call TRBJ2-7; D may be TRBD1 or TRBD2 (5 bases each). The CDR3 length is 13 residues. Trimming pared 3 bases from V and 3 bases from J, leaving 9 bases between. CDR1 SGHTA and CDR2 FQGNSA come from the germline V gene. The CDR3 spells CASSLGRDYEQYF. CDR3 bases: TGTGCCAGCAGCTTGGGACGGGACTACGAGCAGTACTTC.

The rearrangement joins TRBV5-1 to TRBJ2-7; TRBD2 aligns across 13 bases. This CDR3 region has 16 residues. Germline assignment: CDR1 SGHRS and CDR2 YFSETQ. V was pared by 1 base and J by 3 bases, with 4 bases of the junction left unmatched. The CDR3 bases are TGCGCCAGCAGCTTGACCAGGACTAGCGGGAGCTACGAGCAGTACGTC. This encodes CASSLTRTSGSYEQYV.

The chain couples TRBV15 to TRBJ1-4; D perhaps matches TRBD1 (6 bases). The CDR3 covers 15 residues. Germline-derived CDR1 and CDR2 are LNHNV and YYDKDF (reference sequence). Trimming pared 0 bases from V and 7 bases from J, leaving 12 bases between. The CDR3 sequence is CATSRDGGHREKLFF. The CDR3 region has the DNA TGTGCCACCAGCAGAGACGGGGGGCATCGTGAAAAACTGTTTTTT.

CDR3 sequence (DNA): TGTGCCAGCAGCCAGGAGGTCACATATGGCTACACCTTC. Its translation is CASSQEVTYGYTF. The V call is TRBV11-2, the J call TRBJ1-2; D gene unclear. CDR1 SGHAT and CDR2 FQNNGV come from the germline V gene. V was trimmed by 5 bases and J by 5 bases, leaving 12 bases between them. The CDR3 is made up of 13 amino acids.

This sequence joins TRBV4-3 and TRBJ1-2; 9 bases are a match to TRBD1. The CDR3 is 15 amino acids. Germline lookup yields CDR1 LGHNA and CDR2 YSLEER. The J segment lost 0 bases and the V segment lost 3 bases, leaving 2 bases of the junction unmatched. CDR3 sequence: CASSQDRGSNYGYTF. CDR3 bases: TGCGCCAGCAGCCAGGACAGGGGTTCTAACTATGGCTACACCTTC.

The rearrangement joins TRBV7-9 to TRBJ2-3; perhaps TRBD2 as D (6 bases). CDR1 is SEHNR and CDR2 is FQNEAQ in the germline V gene (reference sequence). This CDR3 region has 14 residues. V lost 1 base and J 5 bases, leaving 10 bases between the germline ends. Here the CDR3 reads CASSLDQGGDTQYF. The CDR3 DNA reads as TGTGCCAGCAGCTTAGATCAGGGAGGAGATACGCAGTATTTT.

This clone has just one count. V gene TRBV20-1 combines with J gene TRBJ1-2; D gene unclear. CDR1 is DFQATT and CDR2 is SNEGSKA in the germline V gene (reference sequence). V was trimmed by 0 bases and J by 4 bases, leaving 3 bases between them. The length of the CDR3 is 11 residues. The CDR3, as DNA: TGCAGTGCTAGAGACCCCTATGGCTACACCTTC. Its translation: CSARDPYGYTF.

This clone was recorded a few times. V gene TRBV19 combines with J gene TRBJ2-7; perhaps TRBD1 as D (6 bases). This CDR3 contains 14 residues. Per the germline V gene, CDR1 is LNHDA and CDR2 is SQIVND (reference sequence). Trimming pared 3 bases from V and 6 bases from J, leaving 15 bases between. CDR3 sequence (DNA): TGTGCCAGTAGTATTCAGGGGAAGGGCTTCGAGCAGTACTTC. It specifies CASSIQGKGFEQYF.

This clone was counted a few times. This CDR3 is CASSPDRGNGGANVLTF. The CDR3 region has the DNA TGCGCCAGCAGCCCGGACAGGGGGAATGGTGGGGCCAACGTCCTGACTTTC. The chain combines TRBV5-1 with TRBJ2-6, with TRBD1 matching 10 bases. The junction had 7 bases not matched to a gene; V was cut back by 4 bases and J by 3 bases. There are 17 residues in the CDR3. Germline assignment: CDR1 SGHRS and CDR2 YFSETQ. Supplemented by reference TRBV5-1 and TRBJ2-6, the full variable domain reads KAGVTQTPRYLIKTRGQQVTLSCSPISGHRSVSWYQQTPGQGLQFLFEYFSETQRNKGNFPGRFSGRQFSNSRSEMNVSTLELGDSALYLCASSPDRGNGGANVLTFGAGSRLTVL.

The chain carries TRBV5-4 and TRBJ2-7; no reliable D call. This CDR3 spans 13 amino acids. The V end was cut by 4 bases, the J end by 4 bases, with 12 bases between. Germline loops: CDR1 SGHNT, CDR2 YYREEE (reference sequence). The CDR3 nucleotides are TGTGCCAGCAGCATTCCGGGCCCTTACGAGCAGTACTTC. Its protein product is CASSIPGPYEQYF.

This chain connects TRBV5-1 to TRBJ2-2, with a tentative D call TRBD2 (6 bases). Trimming removed 4 bases from V and 1 base from J, with 14 bases in between. Per germline, CDR1 SGHRS and CDR2 YFSETQ. This CDR3 contains 16 residues. CDR3 sequence: CASSHSGRLNTGELFF. The CDR3 DNA is TGCGCCAGCAGCCACAGCGGGCGATTGAACACCGGGGAGCTGTTTTTT.

The CDR3 sequence is CASSVPVRGLYSNQPQHF. The CDR3 coding sequence is TGTGCCAGCAGTGTGCCAGTCCGGGGGCTGTATAGCAATCAGCCCCAGCATTTT. This chain joins TRBV6-1 and TRBJ1-5; D may be TRBD1 (6 bases). The CDR3 is 18 amino acids. Trimming shortened V by 4 bases and J by 0 bases, and 19 bases separated the two germline ends. The germline V gene encodes CDR1 MNHNS and CDR2 SASEGT.

Points on this clone: The same CDR3 can be traced to other DNA sequences in this sample. The chain has TRBV6-6 and TRBJ1-1, with a tentative D call TRBD1 (6 bases). Trimming cost V 6 bases and J 0 bases, with 11 bases left between them. The CDR3 runs 14 residues. Germline CDR1 reads MNHNY; CDR2 reads SVGAGI (reference sequence). The CDR3 coding sequence is TGTGCCAGCAGGGACAGATTCATGAACACTGAAGCTTTCTTT. Translated, it gives CASRDRFMNTEAFF.

In DNA form, the CDR3 reads TGTGCCAGCAGCTTCGGGACAGGGTATTCGAACACTGAAGCTTTCTTT. Protein product: CASSFGTGYSNTEAFF. The chain has TRBV13 and TRBJ1-1; 9 nucleotides align to TRBD1. Germline loops: CDR1 PRHDT, CDR2 FYEKMQ (reference sequence). This CDR3 region has 16 residues. Losses at the gene ends were 3 bases for V and 1 base for J; bases not matched to a gene: 6.

The chain carries TRBV6-5 and TRBJ1-5; D gene ambiguous. CDR3 size: 13 residues. V lost 6 bases, J lost 4 bases, and 10 bases lay in between. The germline V gene has CDR1 MNHEY and CDR2 SVGAGI. CDR3 residues: CASSRGPNQPQHF. The DNA of the CDR3 is TGTGCCAGCAGCCGGGGTCCAAATCAGCCCCAGCATTTT.

V and J are TRBV6-1 and TRBJ1-3, with 7 nucleotides matching TRBD1. The CDR3 loop spans 17 amino acids. Germline V gives CDR1 MNHNS, CDR2 SASEGT. J lost 0 bases, V lost 4 bases, and 9 bases had no gene match. CDR3 sequence: CASSGPRQGFSGNTIYF. The CDR3 DNA reads as TGTGCCAGCAGTGGGCCGCGACAGGGCTTCTCTGGAAACACCATATATTTT.

A note on this clone: The same CDR3 arises from other DNA sequences in this sample as well. The chain couples TRBV5-1 to TRBJ2-3; tentatively, D is TRBD1 (5 bases). The V gene's germline CDR1 is SGHRS and CDR2 YFSETQ. The length of the CDR3 is 14 residues. V lost 0 bases and J 4 bases, leaving 9 bases between the germline ends. The CDR3 DNA reads TGCGCCAGCAGCTTGGCAGGGCCCCCAGATACGCAGTATTTT. Encoded protein: CASSLAGPPDTQYF. The full variable domain, with the rest looked up from reference TRBV5-1 and TRBJ2-3, is KAGVTQTPRYLIKTRGQQVTLSCSPISGHRSVSWYQQTPGQGLQFLFEYFSETQRNKGNFPGRFSGRQFSNSRSEMNVSTLELGDSALYLCASSLAGPPDTQYFGPGTRLTVL.

The genes are TRBV7-3 and TRBJ2-3, with 8 bases aligning to TRBD2. V gave up 0 bases and J gave up 4 bases; unmatched junction bases: 3. The CDR3 contains 15 residues. Germline values: CDR1 SGHTA, CDR2 FQGTGA. CDR3 sequence (DNA): TGTGCCAGCAGCTTAACCCGGGGGGGCCCAGATACGCAGTATTTT. Amino acids: CASSLTRGGPDTQYF.

This clone has only a few counts. V and J are TRBV27 and TRBJ2-2; 10 positions match TRBD1. Trimming cost V 8 bases and J 6 bases; bases outside gene matches: 6. Germline CDR1 reads MNHEY; CDR2 reads SMNVEV (reference sequence). The CDR3 loop spans 14 amino acids. Here the CDR3 reads CASGDRGIPGELFF. The CDR3 nucleotides are TGTGCCAGCGGGGACAGGGGAATTCCCGGGGAGCTGTTTTTT.

This sequence joins TRBV27 and TRBJ2-7, with D perhaps TRBD1 (5 bases). The V gene lost 6 bases and the J gene lost 5 bases, with 14 bases spanning the gap. This CDR3 has 13 amino acids. Germline values: CDR1 MNHEY, CDR2 SMNVEV (reference sequence). Here the CDR3 reads CASRRTQVHEQYF. The CDR3 nucleotides are TGTGCCAGCAGGCGAACACAGGTCCACGAGCAGTACTTC.

V usage is TRBV27 and J usage is TRBJ2-1; TRBD2 matches at 7 bases. Germline V CDR1 and CDR2: MNHEY, SMNVEV (reference sequence). With V trimmed by 3 bases and J by 6 bases, 14 bases remained unmatched. The CDR3 consists of 17 residues. CDR3 amino acids: CASSFSGRLVTGNEQFF. The CDR3 DNA sequence: TGTGCCAGCAGTTTTAGCGGGCGCCTTGTTACGGGCAATGAGCAGTTCTTC.

The J gene is TRBJ1-1, the V gene TRBV6-5, with 12 bases identical to TRBD1. The CDR3 has 13 residues. With 6 bases clipped from V and 4 bases from J, the junction kept 0 bases outside the gene matches. CDR1 and CDR2 (germline): MNHEY, SVGAGI. The CDR3 loop is CASRGQGATEAFF. The CDR3 coding sequence is TGTGCCAGCAGGGGACAGGGGGCCACTGAAGCTTTCTTT.

The chain links TRBV25-1 to TRBJ2-7; 8 positions match TRBD2. Germline lookup yields CDR1 MGHDK and CDR2 SYGVNS. There are 14 residues in the CDR3. The V and J ends lost 2 bases and 2 bases, in that order; junction bases with no gene match: 2. In DNA form, the CDR3 reads TGTGCCAGCAGTGAAGACGGGGGGGCCTACGAGCAGTACTTC. As protein: CASSEDGGAYEQYF.

The V call is TRBV28, the J call TRBJ1-3, with D possibly matching TRBD1 (5 bases). Germline CDR1 reads MDHEN; CDR2 reads SYDVKM. The V gene lost 5 bases and the J gene lost 1 base, with 12 bases spanning the gap. This CDR3 comprises 15 residues. DNA of the CDR3: TGTGCCAGCAGTCCGCCCGGGGGGTCTGGAAACACCATATATTTT. The encoded protein is CASSPPGGSGNTIYF. The full variable domain, completed using reference TRBV28 and TRBJ1-3, is DVKVTQSSRYLVKRTGEKVFLECVQDMDHENMFWYRQDPGLGLRLIYFSYDVKMKEKGDIPEGYSVSREKKERFSLILESASTNQTSMYLCASSPPGGSGNTIYFGEGSWLTVV.

The genes are TRBV25-1 and TRBJ1-2, with TRBD1 as a possible D gene (5 bases). The CDR3 length is 13 residues. From germline, CDR1 is MGHDK and CDR2 SYGVNS. Trimming took 4 bases from V and 4 from J, leaving 10 bases between them. CDR3 region: CASSGAQVYGYTF. The CDR3 coding sequence is TGTGCCAGCAGTGGAGCACAGGTCTATGGCTACACCTTC.

This sequence joins TRBV5-1 and TRBJ2-3, with D tentatively TRBD2 (5 bases). The CDR3 sequence is 14 residues long. V gave up 0 bases and J gave up 1 base, with 6 bases separating them. Germline-derived CDR1 and CDR2 are SGHRS and YFSETQ. The CDR3 spells CASSLGSGTDTQYF. The CDR3 DNA follows: TGCGCCAGCAGCTTGGGTAGCGGCACAGATACGCAGTATTTT.

The chain employs TRBV5-3 and TRBJ2-3; possible D gene TRBD2, 7 bases. TRBV5-3 is an ORF for which the function is uncertain. This CDR3 is 18 amino acids long. V was clipped by 0 bases and J by 2 bases, with 19 bases between them. CDR3 sequence reads: CARSLAPGGLPSTDTQYF. CDR3 nucleotides: TGTGCCAGAAGCTTGGCCCCGGGGGGCCTACCCTCCACAGATACGCAGTATTTT.

V usage is TRBV5-1 and J usage is TRBJ1-1; a possible D gene is TRBD1 (6 bases). The CDR3 sequence is 15 residues long. With 4 bases removed from V and 2 bases from J, the gap between germline ends came to 15 bases. The germline V gene encodes CDR1 SGHRS and CDR2 YFSETQ. The CDR3 is CASSQSPGQNTEAFF. The DNA of the CDR3 is TGCGCCAGCAGCCAAAGCCCGGGACAAAACACTGAAGCTTTCTTT.

The rearrangement joins TRBV7-9 to TRBJ2-1; 7 bases match TRBD2. With V trimmed by 3 bases and J by 10 bases, 6 bases remained unmatched. CDR3 length equals 13 residues. Germline V CDR1 and CDR2: SEHNR, FQNEAQ (reference sequence). The CDR3 DNA is TGTGCCAGCAGCTTCGTGGCGGGGGTGGAGCAGTTCTTC. This translates into CASSFVAGVEQFF.